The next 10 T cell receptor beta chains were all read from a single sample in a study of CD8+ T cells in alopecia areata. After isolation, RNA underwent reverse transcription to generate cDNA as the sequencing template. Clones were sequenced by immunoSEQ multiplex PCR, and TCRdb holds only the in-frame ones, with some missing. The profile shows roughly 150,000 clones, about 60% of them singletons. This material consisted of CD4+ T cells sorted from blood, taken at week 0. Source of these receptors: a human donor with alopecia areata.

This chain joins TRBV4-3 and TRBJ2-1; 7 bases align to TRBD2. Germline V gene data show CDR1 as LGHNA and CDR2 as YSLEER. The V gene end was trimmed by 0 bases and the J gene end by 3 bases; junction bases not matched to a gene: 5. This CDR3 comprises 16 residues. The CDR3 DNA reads TGCGCCAGCAGCCAAGACTGGGGGGGGTTCTACAATGAGCAGTTCTTC. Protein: CASSQDWGGFYNEQFF.

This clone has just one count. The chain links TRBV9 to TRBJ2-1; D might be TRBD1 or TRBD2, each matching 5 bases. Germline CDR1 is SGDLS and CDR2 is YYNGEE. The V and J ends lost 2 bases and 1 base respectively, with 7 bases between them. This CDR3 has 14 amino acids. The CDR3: CASSVGGSYNEQFF. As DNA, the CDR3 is TGTGCCAGCAGCGTTGGGGGTTCCTACAATGAGCAGTTCTTC.

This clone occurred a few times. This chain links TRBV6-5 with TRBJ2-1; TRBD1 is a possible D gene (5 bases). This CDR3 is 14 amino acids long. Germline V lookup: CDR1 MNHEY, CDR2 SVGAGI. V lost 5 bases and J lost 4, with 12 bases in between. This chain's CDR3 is CASSNTDSYNEQFF. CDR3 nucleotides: TGTGCCAGCAGTAACACCGACAGTTACAATGAGCAGTTCTTC.

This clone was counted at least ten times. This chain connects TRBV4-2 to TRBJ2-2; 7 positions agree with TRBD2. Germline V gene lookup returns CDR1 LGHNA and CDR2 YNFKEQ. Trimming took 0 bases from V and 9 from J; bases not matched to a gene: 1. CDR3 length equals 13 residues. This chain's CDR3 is CASSQEGLRELFF. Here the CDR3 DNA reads TGTGCCAGCAGCCAAGAGGGACTACGGGAGCTGTTTTTT.

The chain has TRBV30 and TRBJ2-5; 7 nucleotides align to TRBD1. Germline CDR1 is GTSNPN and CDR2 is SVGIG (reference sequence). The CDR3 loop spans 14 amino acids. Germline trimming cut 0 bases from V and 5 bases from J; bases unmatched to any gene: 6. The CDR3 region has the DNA TGTGCCTGGAGTGTAGGGGGCTGGGGGGAGACCCAGTACTTC. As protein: CAWSVGGWGETQYF.

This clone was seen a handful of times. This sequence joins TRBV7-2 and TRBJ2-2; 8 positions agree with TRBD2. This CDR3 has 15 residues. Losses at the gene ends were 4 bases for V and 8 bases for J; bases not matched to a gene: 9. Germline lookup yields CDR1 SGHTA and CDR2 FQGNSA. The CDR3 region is CASSSTQGTSGELFF. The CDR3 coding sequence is TGTGCCAGCAGCTCGACCCAAGGGACTAGTGGGGAGCTGTTTTTT. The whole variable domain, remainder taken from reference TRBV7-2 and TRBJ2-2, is GAGVSQSPSNKVTEKGKDVELRCDPISGHTALYWYRQSLGQGLEFLIYFQGNSAPDKSGLPSDRFSAERTGGSVSTLTIQRTQQEDSAVYLCASSSTQGTSGELFFGEGSRLTVL.

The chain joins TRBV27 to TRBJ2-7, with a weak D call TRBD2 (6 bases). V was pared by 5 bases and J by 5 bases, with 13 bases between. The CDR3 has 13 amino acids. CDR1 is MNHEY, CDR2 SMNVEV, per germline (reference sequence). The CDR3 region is CASSTQTSNEQYF. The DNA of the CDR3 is TGTGCCAGCAGTACCCAAACTAGCAACGAGCAGTACTTC.

CDR3 nucleotides: TGTGCCAGCAGGGACCTAGCGGGGGGCCCCGTTACGCAGTATTTT. It is translated as CASRDLAGGPVTQYF. The chain combines TRBV27 with TRBJ2-3; 11 bases map to TRBD2. The CDR3 is made up of 15 amino acids. Trimming removed 6 bases from V and 8 bases from J; junction bases left unmatched: 10. Per germline, CDR1 MNHEY and CDR2 SMNVEV (reference sequence).

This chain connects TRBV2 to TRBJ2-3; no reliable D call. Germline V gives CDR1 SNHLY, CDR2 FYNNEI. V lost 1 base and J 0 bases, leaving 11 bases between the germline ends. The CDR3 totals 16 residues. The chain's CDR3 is CASSEGVSRSTDTQYF. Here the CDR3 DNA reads TGTGCCAGCAGTGAAGGGGTTAGCCGGAGCACAGATACGCAGTATTTT.

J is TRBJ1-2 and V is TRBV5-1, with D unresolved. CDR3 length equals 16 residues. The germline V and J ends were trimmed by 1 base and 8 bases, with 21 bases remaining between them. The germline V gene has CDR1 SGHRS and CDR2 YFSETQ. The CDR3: CASSLRTHGPSIGYTF. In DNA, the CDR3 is TGCGCCAGCAGCTTGAGAACCCACGGGCCGTCGATAGGCTACACCTTC.